Following are 16 T cell receptor beta chains from one sample sequenced in a study. TCRdb reanalysed the RT-PCR reads using MiXCR and keeps one entry per CDR3 protein. The sample has around 700,000 distinct CDR3 sequences, 14% seen once. Sequencing was performed on memory CD4+ T cells from blood. These receptor sequences come from a female donor in good health, serving as a healthy control.

This clonotype was found a few times. This sequence joins TRBV5-1 and TRBJ1-1; weak D call: TRBD1 (6 bases). The CDR3 is 15 amino acids. Trimming left V 2 bases short and J 4 bases short, with 15 bases between. Germline assignment: CDR1 SGHRS and CDR2 YFSETQ. CDR3 DNA sequence: TGCGCCAGCAGCTTTGTTTCTACGGGGGCCACTGAAGCTTTCTTT. Amino acid sequence: CASSFVSTGATEAFF.

The CDR3 loop reads CATSRDRSIAKNIQYF. CDR3 DNA sequence: TGTGCCACCAGCAGAGATCGTTCAATAGCCAAAAACATTCAGTACTTC. This chain links TRBV15 with TRBJ2-4; no reliable D call. V was pared by 0 bases and J by 0 bases, with 9 bases between. Germline V gene lookup returns CDR1 LNHNV and CDR2 YYDKDF (reference sequence). This CDR3 is built from 16 residues.

This clonotype has a count of ten or more. The chain is built from TRBV27 and TRBJ1-2, with 8 bases matching TRBD1. V gave up 3 bases and J gave up 11 bases; unmatched junction bases: 5. CDR3 length equals 12 residues. Germline CDR1 and CDR2: MNHEY and SMNVEV (reference sequence). The CDR3 protein is CASSFRQGRYTF. CDR3 DNA sequence: TGTGCCAGCAGTTTCAGACAGGGGAGATACACCTTC.

This clonotype occurred a few times. This chain uses TRBV20-1 with TRBJ2-3, with 16 bases fitting TRBD2. The CDR3 loop spans 16 amino acids. From germline, CDR1 is DFQATT and CDR2 SNEGSKA (reference sequence). V shed 5 bases, J shed 4 bases, and the junction held 6 bases outside the gene matches. Here the CDR3 DNA reads TGCAGTGCTTTCTCCGGGACTAGCGGGAGGGCAGATACGCAGTATTTT. Translation: CSAFSGTSGRADTQYF.

The sample holds many counts of this clonotype. V usage is TRBV20-1 and J usage is TRBJ2-5, with TRBD2 matching over 8 bases. V dropped 0 bases and J dropped 4; count of bases not matched to a gene: 4. The germline gives CDR1 DFQATT, CDR2 SNEGSKA (reference sequence). CDR3 size: 14 residues. The CDR3 DNA is TGCAGTGCTAGAGAGTCCCTAGCGGGAGAGACCCAGTACTTC. Amino acids: CSARESLAGETQYF.

The chain uses TRBV15 and TRBJ1-1; maybe TRBD1 (5 bases). Trimming took off 5 bases at V and 6 bases at J, with 16 bases between the two ends. The CDR3 has 14 residues. CDR1 and CDR2 (germline): LNHNV, YYDKDF (reference sequence). The CDR3 spells CATSDGSGGAEAFF. The CDR3 DNA is TGTGCCACCAGCGATGGATCGGGGGGGGCTGAAGCTTTCTTT.

The chain uses TRBV28 and TRBJ2-7; possibly TRBD2 for D (6 bases). V gave up 7 bases and J gave up 0 bases, with 16 bases separating them. The CDR3 runs 15 residues. Germline loops: CDR1 MDHEN, CDR2 SYDVKM. CDR3 in amino acids: CASTVDGGSSYEQYF. The CDR3 coding sequence is TGTGCCAGCACTGTGGACGGGGGAAGCTCCTACGAGCAGTACTTC.

This clonotype was seen repeatedly, ten times or more. The chain uses TRBV12-3 or TRBV12-4 and TRBJ2-1; D not resolved. V shed 3 bases and J shed 10 bases, with 16 bases lying between them. The CDR3 is made up of 14 amino acids. In DNA, the CDR3 is TGTGCCAGCAGTTTCTTCGGCGGCAGAGACGAGCAGTTCTTC. It yields the protein CASSFFGGRDEQFF.

The rearrangement joins TRBV7-2 to TRBJ2-3, with no clear D. Trimming stripped 4 bases from V and 4 bases from J, with 9 bases between. The CDR3 spans 13 residues. Germline V gives CDR1 SGHTA, CDR2 FQGNSA. Written as DNA, the CDR3 is TGTGCCAGCAGCTACAATGAGGCAGATACGCAGTATTTT. It encodes CASSYNEADTQYF.

This clonotype was seen ten or more times. The rearrangement uses TRBV20-1 and TRBJ2-1; 7 bases line up with TRBD2. Germline V gene data show CDR1 as DFQATT and CDR2 as SNEGSKA (reference sequence). J lost 4 bases, V lost 0 bases, and 9 bases had no gene match. The CDR3 sequence is 16 residues long. The CDR3 DNA reads TGCAGTGCTAGAGATATAAGCGGGACGTTGTACAATGAGCAGTTCTTC. It specifies CSARDISGTLYNEQFF.

At least ten counts were recorded for this clonotype. The V call is TRBV12-3 or TRBV12-4, the J call TRBJ1-4, with D tentatively TRBD1 (6 bases). V lost 3 bases, J lost 4 bases, and 9 bases lay in between. CDR3 length: 14 residues. The CDR3 bases are TGTGCCAGCAGTTTGGGGGCCGTTAATGAAAAACTGTTTTTT. This sequence encodes CASSLGAVNEKLFF.

The chain links TRBV5-1 to TRBJ2-2; a possible D gene is TRBD2 (6 bases). V was cut by 5 bases and J by 0 bases, with 14 bases left in between. The V gene's germline CDR1 is SGHRS and CDR2 YFSETQ. CDR3 size: 16 residues. The CDR3 nucleotides read TGCGCCAGCAGTAGGGGTGGACTAACGAACACCGGGGAGCTGTTTTTT. The encoded protein is CASSRGGLTNTGELFF.

This clonotype has at least ten counts. CDR3 region: CASSFSGKVTKNIQYF. The CDR3 region has the DNA TGTGCCAGCAGCTTCTCTGGGAAGGTGACCAAAAACATTCAGTACTTC. This chain uses TRBV5-6 with TRBJ2-4; D ambiguous. V shed 2 bases and J shed 2 bases, with 14 bases lying between them. This CDR3 is built from 16 residues. CDR1 and CDR2 (germline): SGHDT, YYEEEE.

The gene calls are TRBV5-1 and TRBJ2-3; no clear D gene. Germline loops: CDR1 SGHRS, CDR2 YFSETQ. V dropped 1 base and J dropped 2 bases, with 5 bases sitting between them. CDR3 length equals 13 residues. The CDR3 region is CASSLIVTDTQYF. The DNA for the CDR3 is TGCGCCAGCAGCTTGATAGTCACAGATACGCAGTATTTT.

This clonotype was seen a single time. The chain employs TRBV18 and TRBJ2-5, with 7 bases fitting TRBD2. Trimming removed 1 base from V and 3 bases from J; junction bases left unmatched: 8. The V gene's germline CDR1 is KGHSH and CDR2 LQKENI. The CDR3 has 16 residues. The CDR3 sequence is CASSPRAAGHEETQYF. CDR3 nucleotide sequence: TGTGCCAGCTCACCACGTGCAGCGGGGCATGAAGAGACCCAGTACTTC.

In this sample, this clonotype turned up many times. The chain recombines TRBV7-7 with TRBJ2-2; the match to TRBD2 covers 7 bases. Germline CDR1 reads SSHAT; CDR2 reads FNYEAQ (reference sequence). The length of the CDR3 is 13 residues. V lost 5 bases and J lost 6; bases outside the gene matches: 3. The CDR3 loop reads CASSTGGSGELFF. In nucleotides, the CDR3 is TGTGCCAGCAGCACCGGGGGGTCCGGGGAGCTGTTTTTT.